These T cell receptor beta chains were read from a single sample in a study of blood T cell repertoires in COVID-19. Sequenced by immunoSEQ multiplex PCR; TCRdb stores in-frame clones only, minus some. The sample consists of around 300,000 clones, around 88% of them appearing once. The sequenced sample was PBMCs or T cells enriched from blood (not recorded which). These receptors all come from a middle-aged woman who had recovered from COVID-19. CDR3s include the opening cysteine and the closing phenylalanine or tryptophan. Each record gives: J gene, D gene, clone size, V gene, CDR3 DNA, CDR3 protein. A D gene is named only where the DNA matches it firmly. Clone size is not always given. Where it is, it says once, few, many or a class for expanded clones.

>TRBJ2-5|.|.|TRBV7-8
TGTGCCAGCAGCTTTGGGGGGTTAGAGACCCAGTACTTC
CASSFGGLETQYF
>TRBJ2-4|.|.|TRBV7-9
TGTGCCAGCAGCTCCGGGTTAGCCAAAAACATTCAGTACTTC
CASSSGLAKNIQYF
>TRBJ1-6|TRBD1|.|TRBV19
TGTGCCAGTAGTACAGGCCCCGGGACAGCAAATTCACCCCTCCACTTT
CASSTGPGTANSPLHF
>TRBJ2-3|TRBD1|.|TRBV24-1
TGTGCCACCAGTGACCCATCTCCAGGGGGCGAGGTAGATACGCAGTATTTT
CATSDPSPGGEVDTQYF
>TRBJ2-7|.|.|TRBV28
TGTGCCAGCAGTTTAGGTGGGACATACTCCTACGAGCAGTACTTC
CASSLGGTYSYEQYF
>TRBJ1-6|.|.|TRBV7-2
TGTGCCAGCAGCTTAGAGCGAGGGCCCTCACCCCTCCACTTT
CASSLERGPSPLHF
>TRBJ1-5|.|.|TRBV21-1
TGTGCCAGCACCAGCAAAGGGGGAAGGGGGCAGTTATCCCAGCCCCAGCATTTT
CASTSKGGRGQLSQPQHF
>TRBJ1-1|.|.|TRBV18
TGTGCCAGCTCACCGACGACAAGAACGAACACTGAAGCTTTCTTT
CASSPTTRTNTEAFF
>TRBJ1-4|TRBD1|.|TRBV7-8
TGTGCCAGCAGCCCAATGGGACAGGGATATGTACTGTTTTTT
CASSPMGQGYVLFF
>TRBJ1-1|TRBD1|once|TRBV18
TGTGCCAGCTCACCACACAGGGGGCGCGACACTGAAGCTTTCTTT
CASSPHRGRDTEAFF
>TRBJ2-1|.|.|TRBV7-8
TGTGCCAGCAGCTTAGCCACCCGGAGGGGCAATGAGCAGTTCTTC
CASSLATRRGNEQFF
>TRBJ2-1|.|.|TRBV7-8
TGTGCCAGCAGATGGGGCCCGGGACACAAGAAATCTGAGCAGTTCTTC
CASRWGPGHKKSEQFF
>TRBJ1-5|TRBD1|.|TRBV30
TGTGCCTGGAGTGTTGCGGGACAGCTCTACAATCAGCCCCAGCATTTT
CAWSVAGQLYNQPQHF
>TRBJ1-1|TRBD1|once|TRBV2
TGTGCCAGCGACAGGGAAGGGCTGCTGGCGAACACTGAAGCTTTCTTT
CASDREGLLANTEAFF
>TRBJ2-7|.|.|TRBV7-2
TGTGCCAGCAGCTTATTTTACCCCGGGCCTTCCCCGGGGAACTACGAGCAGTACTTC
CASSLFYPGPSPGNYEQYF
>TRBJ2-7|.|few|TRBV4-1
TGCGCCAGCAGCCCGCCCGACTCAACGGGCGAGCAGTACTTC
CASSPPDSTGEQYF
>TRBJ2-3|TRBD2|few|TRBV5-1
TGCGCCAGCAACAAACTAGCGGGAGAATCCACAGATACGCAGTATTTT
CASNKLAGESTDTQYF
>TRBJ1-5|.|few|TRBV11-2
TGTGCCAGCAGCTTTGGGGCCCGGCAGCCCCAGCATTTT
CASSFGARQPQHF
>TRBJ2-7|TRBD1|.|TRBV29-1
TGCAGCGTTGGCCTGACAGGGTCCTACGAGCAGTACTTC
CSVGLTGSYEQYF
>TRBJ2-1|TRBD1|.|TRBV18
TGTGCCAGCTCACCAAGGTTACCGGGACAGGGTGGCGATGAGCAGTTCTTC
CASSPRLPGQGGDEQFF
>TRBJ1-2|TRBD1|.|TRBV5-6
TGTGCCAGCAGCGTCCTGGGACAGGGGGCCTATGGCTACACCTTC
CASSVLGQGAYGYTF
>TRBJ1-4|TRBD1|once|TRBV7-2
TGTGCCAGCAGCTTAAGGACAGGGAAAAATGAAAAACTGTTTTTT
CASSLRTGKNEKLFF
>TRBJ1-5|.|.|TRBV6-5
TGTGCCAGCAGCCCCGGTCCCAATCAGCCCCAGCATTTT
CASSPGPNQPQHF
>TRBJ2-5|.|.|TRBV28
TGTGCCAGCAGTTTATGGTCAGGGGATCCCCAAGAGACCCAGTACTTC
CASSLWSGDPQETQYF
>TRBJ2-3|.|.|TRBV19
TGTGCCAGTAGTATCGCCAGGGCAGATACGCAGTATTTT
CASSIARADTQYF
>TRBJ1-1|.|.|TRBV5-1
TGCGCCAGCAGCTTGGAGGCTGGGCGTCTTGAAGCTTTCTTT
CASSLEAGRLEAFF
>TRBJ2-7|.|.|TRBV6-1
TGTGCCAGCAGTGATAGCGGAGCTGCCTACGAGCAGTACTTC
CASSDSGAAYEQYF
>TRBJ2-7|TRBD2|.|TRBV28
TGTGCCAGCAGTGCCCCTCGCGGGAGTCTCTACGAGCAGTACTTC
CASSAPRGSLYEQYF
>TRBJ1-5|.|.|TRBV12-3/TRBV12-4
TGTGCCAGCAGTTTCGGCAGGGCTCAGCCCCAGCATTTT
CASSFGRAQPQHF
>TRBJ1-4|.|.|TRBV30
TGTGCCTGCTCCGACAGCGTCGGGGAAAAACTGTTTTTT
CACSDSVGEKLFF
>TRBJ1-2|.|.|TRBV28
TGTGCCAGCAGTTTACAGGGCGCCTATGGCTACACCTTC
CASSLQGAYGYTF
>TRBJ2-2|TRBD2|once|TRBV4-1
TGCGCCAGCAGCCCGGGACTAGCGGGAGATGACGGGGAGCTGTTTTTT
CASSPGLAGDDGELFF
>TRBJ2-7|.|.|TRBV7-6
TGTGCCAGCAGCTTAAGAGGCGGGCGTGACGGGGCCTACGAGCAGTACTTC
CASSLRGGRDGAYEQYF
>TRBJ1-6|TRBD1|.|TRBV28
TGTGCCAGCAGTAGGGACAGGGGGAGCTCCTATAATTCACCCCTCCACTTT
CASSRDRGSSYNSPLHF
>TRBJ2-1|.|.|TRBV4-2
TGTGCCAGCAGCCAAGAGGAAGGAGCTAGTTCCTACAATGAGCAGTTCTTC
CASSQEEGASSYNEQFF
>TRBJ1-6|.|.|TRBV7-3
TGTGCCAGCAGCTTAAGTCAGGATTCACCCCTCCACTTT
CASSLSQDSPLHF
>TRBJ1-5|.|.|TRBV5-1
TGCGCCAGCAGCTTGGGAGGACAGCCTAATCAGCCCCAGCATTTT
CASSLGGQPNQPQHF
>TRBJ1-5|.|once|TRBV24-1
TGTGCCACCAGTCAATCAGGTTCTGGGAATCAGCCCCAGCATTTT
CATSQSGSGNQPQHF
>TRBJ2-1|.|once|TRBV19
TGTGCCACCCAGGGGAGGGCCGTAGGTGGGGAGCAGTTCTTC
CATQGRAVGGEQFF
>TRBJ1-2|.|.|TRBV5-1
TGCGCCAGCAGCTTACTACTAGGACAGAAATATGGCTACACCTTC
CASSLLLGQKYGYTF
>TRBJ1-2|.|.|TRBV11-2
TGTGCCAGCAGCTTAGATCGGGGAAGTAACTATGGCTACACCTTC
CASSLDRGSNYGYTF
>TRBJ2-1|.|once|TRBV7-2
TGTGCCAGCAGCTCCACGCCCAGGGGAGAGCAGTTCTTC
CASSSTPRGEQFF
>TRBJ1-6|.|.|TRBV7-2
TGTGCCAGCAGCCACGACACCGGGACACCCAATTCACCCCTCCACTTT
CASSHDTGTPNSPLHF
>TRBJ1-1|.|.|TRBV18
TGTGCCAGCTCACCAGGCGGGGGGGCTGAAGCTTTCTTT
CASSPGGGAEAFF
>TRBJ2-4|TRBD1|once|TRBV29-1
TGCAGCGTTTTTGGGACAGGGGAAAACATTCAGTACTTC
CSVFGTGENIQYF
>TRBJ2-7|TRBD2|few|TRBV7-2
TGTGCCAGCAGCTTAAGGGGAGGCGGGAGTAGTTCACGCGAGCAGTACTTC
CASSLRGGGSSSREQYF
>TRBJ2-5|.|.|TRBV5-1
TGCGCCAGCAGCCGGAGGGGCACCGAAGGAGAGACCCAGTACTTC
CASSRRGTEGETQYF
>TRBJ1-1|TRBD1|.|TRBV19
TGTGCCAGTAGGAAGGGACAGGGGGCTTACGAAGCTTTCTTT
CASRKGQGAYEAFF
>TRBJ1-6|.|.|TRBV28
TGTGCCAGCCACTCCTACAGGGCCTGGAATTCACCCCTCCACTTT
CASHSYRAWNSPLHF
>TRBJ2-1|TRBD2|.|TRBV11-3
TGTGCCAGCTCCCCCAGCGGGGAATTAACCTACAATGAGCAGTTCTTC
CASSPSGELTYNEQFF
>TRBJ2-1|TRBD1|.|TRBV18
TGTGCCAGCTCACACGCCGGGACAGGGGGTAATGAGCAGTTCTTC
CASSHAGTGGNEQFF
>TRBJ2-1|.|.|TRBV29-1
TGCAGCGTGAAAAAGAACGCCGGGGATAACAGAGGCAATGAGCAGTTCTTC
CSVKKNAGDNRGNEQFF
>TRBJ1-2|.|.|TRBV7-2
TGTGCCAGCAGCTTACGGGGGGCGCGCGGAGGGATTGGCTACACCTTC
CASSLRGARGGIGYTF
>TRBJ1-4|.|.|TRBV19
TGTGCCAGTAGAGGTCGCAGGGACATTAATGAAAAACTGTTTTTT
CASRGRRDINEKLFF
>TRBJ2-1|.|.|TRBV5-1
TGCGCCAGCAGCGCGGAGGCGGCGGGCCTCGATGAGCAGTTCTTC
CASSAEAAGLDEQFF
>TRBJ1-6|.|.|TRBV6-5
TGTGCCAGCAGTTACTCGAACAGGGAGAATTCACCCCTCCACTTT
CASSYSNRENSPLHF
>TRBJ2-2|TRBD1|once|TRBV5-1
TGCGCCAGCAGCGTGGGACAGGGGGCCGGGGAGCTGTTTTTT
CASSVGQGAGELFF
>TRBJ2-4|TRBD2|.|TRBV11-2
TGTGCCAGCAGCTTAGGGGGGGGAAACATTCAGTACTTC
CASSLGGGNIQYF
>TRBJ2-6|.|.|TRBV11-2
TGTGCCAGCAGCTTTCTCATTCAGGTCTCTGGGGCCAACGTCCTGACTTTC
CASSFLIQVSGANVLTF
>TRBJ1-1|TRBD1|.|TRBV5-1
TGCGCCAGCAGCGGGACAGGGTATCGGACTGAAGCTTTCTTT
CASSGTGYRTEAFF